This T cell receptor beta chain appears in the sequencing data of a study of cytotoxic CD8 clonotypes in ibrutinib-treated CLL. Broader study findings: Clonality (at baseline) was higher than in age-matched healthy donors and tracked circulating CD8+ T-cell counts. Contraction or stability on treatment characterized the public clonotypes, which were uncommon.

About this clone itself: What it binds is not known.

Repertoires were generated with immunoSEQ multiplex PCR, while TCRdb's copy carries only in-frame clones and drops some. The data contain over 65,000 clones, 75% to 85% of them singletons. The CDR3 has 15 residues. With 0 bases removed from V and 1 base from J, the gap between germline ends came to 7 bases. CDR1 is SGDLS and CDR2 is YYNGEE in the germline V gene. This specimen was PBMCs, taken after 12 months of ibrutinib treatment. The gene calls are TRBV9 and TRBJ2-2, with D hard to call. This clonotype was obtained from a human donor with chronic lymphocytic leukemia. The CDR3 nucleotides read TGTGCCAGCAGCGTAGTCCATCAGAACACCGGGGAGCTGTTTTTT. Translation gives CASSVVHQNTGELFF. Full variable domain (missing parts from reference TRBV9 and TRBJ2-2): DSGVTQTPKHLITATGQRVTLRCSPRSGDLSVYWYQQSLDQGLQFLIQYYNGEERAKGNILERFSAQQFPDLHSELNLSSLELGDSALYFCASSVVHQNTGELFFGEGSRLTVL.